This TCR beta chain appears in the sequencing data of a study of blood T cell repertoires in COVID-19. Study overall: COVID-19 samples collected from the United States, Italy and Spain covered acute and convalescent phases.

Per the germline V gene, CDR1 is SGHTA and CDR2 is FQGNSA. The CDR3 spans 16 residues. Deletions cut 5 bases from V and 2 bases from J, with 15 bases between. Per the original methods: Nucleated cell number was recorded as an estimate derived from reference gene primer amplification. TCRdb's table, derived via immunoSEQ multiplex PCR, lists solely in-frame clones and lacks some. The V and J calls and the clone size are those of that table, but D and trimming were determined from the DNA. The sample holds tens of thousands of clones, 90% to 95% seen once. The sample holds a few counts of this clone. Sequences were obtained from peripheral blood. The origin of this receptor is a man aged 55 to 69 with acute or convalescent COVID-19. V and J are TRBV7-2 and TRBJ2-2; TRBD2 is a possible D gene (7 bases). CDR3 in amino acids: CASSPMGGRNTGELFF. CDR3 DNA: TGTGCCAGCAGCCCGATGGGGGGGCGAAACACCGGGGAGCTGTTTTTT. The full variable domain, completed using reference TRBV7-2 and TRBJ2-2, is GAGVSQSPSNKVTEKGKDVELRCDPISGHTALYWYRQSLGQGLEFLIYFQGNSAPDKSGLPSDRFSAERTGGSVSTLTIQRTQQEDSAVYLCASSPMGGRNTGELFFGEGSRLTVL.